Listed below are T cell receptor beta chains from one sample, sequenced in a study of T-cell reconstitution after alpha-beta-depleted transplantation in children. TCRdb independently ran MiXCR on the PCR reads; one entry per CDR3 protein. Of fewer than 250,000 distinct CDR3 sequences in the sample, about 15% are singletons; the top ten hold just under 45%. Here the sequenced sample was PBMCs, mostly from graft donor cells, taken 360 days after TCRalphabeta/CD19-depleted stem cell transplant. The receptors were gathered from a male patient aged 2 to 10 who had a stem cell transplant for acute lymphoblastic leukemia, so the T cells may come from the graft donor. The CDR3 runs from the conserved cysteine through the conserved F or W. D genes are given only for firm matches. For some rows the clone size is stated as once, few or many, or as a class when expanded; others skip it.

j_call clone_size d_call v_call cdr3_aa cdr3_nt
TRBJ1-2 few NA TRBV12-3/TRBV12-4 CASSPGTGYTF TGTGCCAGCAGCCCCGGGACAGGCTACACCTTC
TRBJ2-5 many TRBD1 TRBV4-1 CASSLGPFITGENISTETQYF TGCGCCAGCAGCCTAGGACCCTTTATAACAGGGGAAAACATTTCTACGGAGACCCAGTACTTC
TRBJ2-7 NA NA TRBV7-9 CASSPAAVPFHEQYF TGTGCCAGCAGCCCTGCGGCCGTACCCTTCCACGAGCAGTACTTC
TRBJ2-7 NA TRBD1 TRBV2 CASSRDRENEQYF TGTGCCAGCAGCCGGGACAGGGAGAACGAGCAGTACTTC
TRBJ2-3 many NA TRBV7-9 CASSLSLPTDTQYF TGTGCCAGCAGCTTGAGTCTACCCACAGATACGCAGTATTTT
TRBJ2-2 NA NA TRBV6-5 CASTMNANTGELFF TGTGCCAGCACCATGAATGCGAACACCGGGGAGCTGTTTTTT
TRBJ2-7 few NA TRBV12-3/TRBV12-4 CASSLLVREQYF TGTGCCAGCAGCCTACTAGTTCGCGAGCAGTACTTC
TRBJ2-7 NA TRBD2 TRBV15 CATRSRTSAYKQYF TGTGCCACCAGGAGCCGGACTAGCGCCTACAAGCAGTACTTC
TRBJ2-3 few NA TRBV27 CASRPWDISTDTQYF TGTGCCAGCAGACCTTGGGACATTTCCACAGATACGCAGTATTTT
TRBJ2-7 NA NA TRBV29-1 CSVVVGYPSYEQYF TGCAGCGTTGTGGTCGGCTACCCCTCCTACGAGCAGTACTTC
TRBJ1-1 many NA TRBV6-1 CASREWDTEAFF TGTGCCAGCAGGGAATGGGACACTGAAGCTTTCTTT
TRBJ2-7 few NA TRBV3-1 CASSQDTLSPRSEQYF TGTGCCAGCAGCCAAGATACTCTAAGCCCCAGATCCGAGCAGTACTTC
TRBJ1-3 few NA TRBV20-1 CSARIGNTIYF TGCAGTGCTAGAATCGGGAACACCATATATTTT
TRBJ2-7 NA NA TRBV7-9 CASSNPGGSSYEQYF TGTGCCAGCAGCAATCCGGGTGGGAGCTCCTACGAGCAGTACTTC
TRBJ2-4 NA NA TRBV7-6 CASSLESAGLGDIQYF TGTGCCAGCAGCTTAGAATCGGCAGGGCTGGGGGACATTCAGTACTTC
TRBJ2-1 many NA TRBV5-1 CASSLGLYNEQFF TGCGCCAGCAGCTTGGGGCTTTACAATGAGCAGTTCTTC
TRBJ1-1 NA NA TRBV19 CASSIAPRGDTEAFF TGTGCCAGTAGTATTGCGCCCAGGGGCGACACTGAAGCTTTCTTT
TRBJ2-2 few TRBD2 TRBV5-1 CASSRGLAANTGELFF TGCGCCAGCAGCCGCGGACTAGCGGCGAACACCGGGGAGCTGTTTTTT
TRBJ2-2 NA NA TRBV12-3/TRBV12-4 CASSPDRRAGELFF TGTGCCAGCAGTCCGGACAGGAGGGCCGGGGAGCTGTTTTTT
TRBJ1-2 NA NA TRBV7-9 CASSPTGTRSYGYTF TGTGCCAGCAGCCCAACCGGGACACGATCCTATGGCTACACCTTC
TRBJ2-1 NA NA TRBV6-5 CASSSTGLDYNEQFF TGTGCCAGCAGTTCAACAGGGCTGGACTACAATGAGCAGTTCTTC
TRBJ2-1 NA TRBD2 TRBV10-2 CASSIASGGNPNEQFF TGCGCCAGCAGTATCGCTAGCGGGGGGAACCCCAATGAGCAGTTCTTC
TRBJ2-5 NA TRBD1 TRBV24-1 CATSDSRQGRGETQYF TGTGCCACCAGTGATTCCAGACAGGGGCGAGGAGAGACCCAGTACTTC
TRBJ2-7 NA NA TRBV3-1 CASSQRGSNYEQYF TGTGCCAGCAGCCAAAGGGGGAGTAACTACGAGCAGTACTTC